The rows below give T cell receptor beta chains drawn from one sample of a study of blood T cell repertoires in COVID-19. Measured with immunoSEQ multiplex PCR; TCRdb has only the in-frame clones, and not every one. The repertoire holds 52,000 or so clones, with approximately 84% as singletons. The sequenced sample consisted of peripheral blood. These receptors were taken from a human donor in a cohort sampled during active COVID-19. Each CDR3 is given without its conserved first and last residue.

v_call	j_call	cdr3_aa
TRBV3-1/TRBV3-2	TRBJ2-3	APKSFLAGGKNTDTQY
TRBV10-2	TRBJ2-7	ASHSRDTTYEQY
TRBV7-2	TRBJ2-3	ASSPRLAGADTQY
TRBV6-1	TRBJ2-1	ASSETRLAGVQEF
TRBV5-1	TRBJ1-1	ASSLARDTEAF
TRBV18	TRBJ2-5	ASSPGSGQETQY
TRBV27	TRBJ2-7	ASSLSGRGGSYEQY
TRBV2	TRBJ2-3	ASSDRSDTQY
TRBV6-4	TRBJ2-1	ASSDSTSGSYNEQF
TRBV4-1	TRBJ1-1	ASSQDWGGWNTEAF
TRBV18	TRBJ1-4	ASSPGRPTGLF
TRBV4-1	TRBJ2-7	ASRAGPGAQY
TRBV28	TRBJ1-5	ASKQGNQPQH
TRBV7-2	TRBJ2-5	ASSLGLAGQETQY
TRBV28	TRBJ1-4	ASTQPGTANEKLF
TRBV13	TRBJ2-1	ASSPRTSGRFIEQF
TRBV3-1/TRBV3-2	TRBJ1-1	ASSHGGVATEAF
TRBV11-2	TRBJ2-2	ASSLSSQSNTGELF
TRBV28	TRBJ1-5	ASSRDSNQPQH
TRBV7-3	TRBJ2-5	ASSQSGQGKTQY
TRBV5-6	TRBJ2-7	ASSSLGATFYEQY
TRBV19	TRBJ1-2	ASSRGDGYT
TRBV9	TRBJ1-1	ASSVTDRNTEAF
TRBV18	TRBJ1-2	ASFTGTGSGYT
TRBV25-1	TRBJ2-3	ASSDWREAPADTQY
TRBV20-1	TRBJ1-4	SASPRNDPINEKLF
TRBV20-1	TRBJ2-3	SASSSGRALPDTQY
TRBV5-1	TRBJ2-3	ASSLTIQGFTDTQY
TRBV7-2	TRBJ2-2	ASSLRSGTGRTGELF
TRBV6-5	TRBJ1-2	ASTLTGSYGYT
TRBV28	TRBJ2-5	ASTQGRTGRETQY
TRBV29-1	TRBJ1-1	SVEQLKNEAF
TRBV4-1	TRBJ2-1	ASSQGTRAFSYNEQF
TRBV10-2	TRBJ1-5	ASSGRGQGQNQPQH
TRBV28	TRBJ1-3	ASSSPGTGGSAGNTIY